This T cell receptor beta chain was documented in a study of control samples from healthy donors and cancer patients. Repertoires were generated with immunoSEQ multiplex PCR, while TCRdb's copy carries only in-frame clones and drops some. The data show 150,000 or so clones, around nine tenths seen once. This CDR3 is 15 amino acids long. The V gene's germline CDR1 is LNHDA and CDR2 SQIVND (reference sequence). Trimming took 6 bases from V and 4 from J, leaving 15 bases between them. This sequence originates from a man aged 18 to 29 in good health. The chain employs TRBV19 and TRBJ2-2, with TRBD1 as a possible D gene (5 bases). The sample comprised blood. The CDR3 nucleotides read TGTGCCAGTAGCCCTACTGCCCAGGGCACCGGGGAGCTGTTTTTT. Translation gives CASSPTAQGTGELFF.